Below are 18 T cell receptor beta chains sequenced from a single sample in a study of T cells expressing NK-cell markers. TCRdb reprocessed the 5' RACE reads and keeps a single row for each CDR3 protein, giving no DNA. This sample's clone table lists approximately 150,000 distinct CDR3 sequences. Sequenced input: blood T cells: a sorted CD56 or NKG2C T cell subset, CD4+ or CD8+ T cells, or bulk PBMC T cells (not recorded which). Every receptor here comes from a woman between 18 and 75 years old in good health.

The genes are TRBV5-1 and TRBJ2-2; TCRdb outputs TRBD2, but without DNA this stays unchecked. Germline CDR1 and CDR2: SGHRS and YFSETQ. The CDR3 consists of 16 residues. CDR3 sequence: CASSLDGGPGTGELFF.

CDR3 sequence reads: CATSTTPWDTQYF. The gene calls are TRBV15 and TRBJ2-3. The CDR3 consists of 13 residues. Germline CDR1 and CDR2: LNHNV and YYDKDF (reference sequence).

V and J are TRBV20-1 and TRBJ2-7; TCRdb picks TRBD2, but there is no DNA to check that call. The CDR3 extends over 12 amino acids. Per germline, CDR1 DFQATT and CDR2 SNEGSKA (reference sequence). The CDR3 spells CSASGEAYEQYF.

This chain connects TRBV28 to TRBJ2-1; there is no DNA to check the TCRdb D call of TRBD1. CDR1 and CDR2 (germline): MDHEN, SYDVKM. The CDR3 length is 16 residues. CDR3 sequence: CASSSAGASSYNEQFF.

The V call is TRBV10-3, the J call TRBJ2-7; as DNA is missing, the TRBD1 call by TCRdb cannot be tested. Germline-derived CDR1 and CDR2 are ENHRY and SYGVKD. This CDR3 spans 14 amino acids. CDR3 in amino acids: CAISGTGFSYEQYF.

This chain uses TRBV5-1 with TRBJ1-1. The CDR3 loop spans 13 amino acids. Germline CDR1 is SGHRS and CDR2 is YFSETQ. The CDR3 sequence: CASSPEINTEAFF.

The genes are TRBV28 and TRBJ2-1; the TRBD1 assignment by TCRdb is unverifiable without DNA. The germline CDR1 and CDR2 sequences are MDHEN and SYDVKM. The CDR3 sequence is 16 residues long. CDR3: CASRGTGTGSYNEQFF.

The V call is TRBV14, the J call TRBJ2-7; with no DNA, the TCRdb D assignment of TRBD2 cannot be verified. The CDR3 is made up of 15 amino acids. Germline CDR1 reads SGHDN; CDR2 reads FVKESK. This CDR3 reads CASSPRDSGWYEQYF.

Here the CDR3 reads CATSRDRGNTDTQYF. The chain joins TRBV15 to TRBJ2-3; TCRdb reports TRBD1, a call that lacks DNA to check it against. Germline assignment: CDR1 LNHNV and CDR2 YYDKDF (reference sequence). CDR3 length: 15 residues.

CDR3 residues: CASSFSGAFRETQYF. The chain uses TRBV12-3 or TRBV12-4 and TRBJ2-5; the D call from TCRdb, TRBD2, cannot be confirmed without DNA. The CDR3 has 15 amino acids.

The CDR3 is CASSLVLLARRTDTQYF. The chain joins TRBV7-8 to TRBJ2-3; without DNA, the TCRdb call of TRBD2 cannot be checked. This CDR3 region has 17 residues. CDR1 and CDR2 (germline): SGHVS, FQNEAQ.

The CDR3 here is CASRMQGPAFF. V gene TRBV5-1 combines with J gene TRBJ1-1; absent DNA, TCRdb's TRBD1 call cannot be checked. Germline V gene data show CDR1 as SGHRS and CDR2 as YFSETQ. The CDR3 is made up of 11 amino acids.

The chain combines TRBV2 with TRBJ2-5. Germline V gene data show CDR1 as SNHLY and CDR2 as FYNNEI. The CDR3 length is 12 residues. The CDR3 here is CASSTEQETQYF.

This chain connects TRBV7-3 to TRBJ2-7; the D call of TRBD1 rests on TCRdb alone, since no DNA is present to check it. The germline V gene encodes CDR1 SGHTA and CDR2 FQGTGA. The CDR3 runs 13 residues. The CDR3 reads CASSSRRLGEQYF. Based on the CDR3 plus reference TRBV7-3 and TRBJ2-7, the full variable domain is GAGVSQTPSNKVTEKGKYVELRCDPISGHTALYWYRQSLGQGPEFLIYFQGTGAADDSGLPNDRFFAVRPEGSVSTLKIQRTERGDSAVYLCASSSRRLGEQYFGPGTRLTVT.

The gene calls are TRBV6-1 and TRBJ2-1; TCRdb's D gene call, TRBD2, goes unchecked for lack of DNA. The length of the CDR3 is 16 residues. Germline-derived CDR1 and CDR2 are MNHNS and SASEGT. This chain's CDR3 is CASSGVAGESYNEQFF.

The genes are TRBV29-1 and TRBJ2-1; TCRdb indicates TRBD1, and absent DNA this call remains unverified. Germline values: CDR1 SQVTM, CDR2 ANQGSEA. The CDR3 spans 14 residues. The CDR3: CSLVGGLSYNEQFF.

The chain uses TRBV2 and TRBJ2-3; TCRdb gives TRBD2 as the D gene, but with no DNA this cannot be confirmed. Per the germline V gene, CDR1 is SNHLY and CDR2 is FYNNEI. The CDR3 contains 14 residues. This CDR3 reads CASRALAGADTQYF.

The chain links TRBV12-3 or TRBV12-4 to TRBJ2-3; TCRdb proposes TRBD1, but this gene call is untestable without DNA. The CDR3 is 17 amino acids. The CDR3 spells CASSPTLGQGDIDTQYF.